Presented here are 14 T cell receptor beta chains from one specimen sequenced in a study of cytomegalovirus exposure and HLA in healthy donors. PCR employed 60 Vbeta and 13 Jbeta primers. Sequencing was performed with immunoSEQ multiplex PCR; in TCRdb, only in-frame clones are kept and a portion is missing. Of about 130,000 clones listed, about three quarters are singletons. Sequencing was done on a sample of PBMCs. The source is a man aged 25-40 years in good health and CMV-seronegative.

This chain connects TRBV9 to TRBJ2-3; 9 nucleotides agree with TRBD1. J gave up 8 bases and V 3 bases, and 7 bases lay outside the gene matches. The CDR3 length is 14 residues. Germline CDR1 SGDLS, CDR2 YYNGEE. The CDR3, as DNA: TGTGCCAGCAGCGCCCGGGACAGGGAGGGTACGCAGTATTTT. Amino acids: CASSARDREGTQYF.

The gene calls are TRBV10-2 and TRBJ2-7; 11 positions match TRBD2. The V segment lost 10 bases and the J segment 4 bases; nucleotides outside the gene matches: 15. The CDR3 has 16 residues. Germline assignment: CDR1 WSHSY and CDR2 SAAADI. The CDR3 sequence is CAIPGSGGGFTYEQYF. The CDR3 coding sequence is TGCGCCATCCCGGGTAGCGGGGGGGGTTTTACATACGAGCAGTACTTC.

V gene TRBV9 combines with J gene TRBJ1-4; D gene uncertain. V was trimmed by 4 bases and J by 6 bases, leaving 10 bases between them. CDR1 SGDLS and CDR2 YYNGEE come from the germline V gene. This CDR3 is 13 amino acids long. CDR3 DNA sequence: TGTGCCAGCAGCACCAACGCAGATGAAAAACTGTTTTTT. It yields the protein CASSTNADEKLFF.

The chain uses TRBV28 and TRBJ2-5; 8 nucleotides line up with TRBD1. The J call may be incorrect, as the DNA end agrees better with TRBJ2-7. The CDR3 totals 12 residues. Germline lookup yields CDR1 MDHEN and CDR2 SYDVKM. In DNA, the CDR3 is TGTGCCATCAGAGGACAGGGTGACGAGCAGTACTTC. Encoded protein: CAIRGQGDEQYF.

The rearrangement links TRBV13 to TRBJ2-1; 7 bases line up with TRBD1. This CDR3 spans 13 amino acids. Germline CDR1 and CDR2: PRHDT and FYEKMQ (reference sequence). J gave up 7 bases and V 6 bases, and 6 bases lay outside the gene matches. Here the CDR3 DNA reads TGTGCCAGCAGTAGACAGGGTGTGAATGAGCAGTTCTTC. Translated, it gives CASSRQGVNEQFF.

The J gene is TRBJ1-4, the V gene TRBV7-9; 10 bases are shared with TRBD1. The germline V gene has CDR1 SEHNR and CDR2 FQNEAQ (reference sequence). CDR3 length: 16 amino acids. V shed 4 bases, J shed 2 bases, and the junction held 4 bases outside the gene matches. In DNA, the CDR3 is TGTGCCAGCAGCTGGACAGGGGGATTGACTAATGAAAAACTGTTTTTT. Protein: CASSWTGGLTNEKLFF. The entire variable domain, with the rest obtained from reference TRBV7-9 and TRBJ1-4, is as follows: DTGVSQNPRHKITKRGQNVTFRCDPISEHNRLYWYRQTLGQGPEFLTYFQNEAQLEKSRLLSDRFSAERPKGSFSTLEIQRTEQGDSAMYLCASSWTGGLTNEKLFFGSGTQLSVL.

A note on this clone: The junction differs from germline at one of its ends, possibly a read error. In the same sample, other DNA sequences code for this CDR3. Here the CDR3 DNA reads TGTGCCAGCAGTTCTCCCCTTAGGACGACAGGGTACCAAGAAACCCAGTACTTC. Amino acids: CASSSPLRTTGYQETQYF. The chain uses TRBV28 and TRBJ2-5; 7 nucleotides agree with TRBD1. Germline CDR1 is MDHEN and CDR2 is SYDVKM. The CDR3 contains 18 residues.

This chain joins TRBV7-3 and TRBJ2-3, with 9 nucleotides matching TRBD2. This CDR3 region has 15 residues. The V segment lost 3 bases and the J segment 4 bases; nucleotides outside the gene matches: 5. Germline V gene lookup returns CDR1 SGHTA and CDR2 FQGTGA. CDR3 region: CASSFQAGGADTQYF. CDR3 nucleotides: TGTGCCAGCAGCTTCCAAGCGGGGGGCGCAGATACGCAGTATTTT.

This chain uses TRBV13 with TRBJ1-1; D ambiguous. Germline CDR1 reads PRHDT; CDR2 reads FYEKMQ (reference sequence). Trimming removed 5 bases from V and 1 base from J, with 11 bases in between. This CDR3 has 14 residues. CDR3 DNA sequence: TGTGCCAGCAGCACTGGACTTGGGAACACTGAAGCTTTCTTT. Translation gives CASSTGLGNTEAFF.

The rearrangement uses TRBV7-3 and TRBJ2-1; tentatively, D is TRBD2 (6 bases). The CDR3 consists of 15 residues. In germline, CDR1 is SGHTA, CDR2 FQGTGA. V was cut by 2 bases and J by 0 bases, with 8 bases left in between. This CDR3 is CASSLRGYSYNEQFF. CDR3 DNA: TGTGCCAGCAGCTTACGGGGGTACTCCTACAATGAGCAGTTCTTC.

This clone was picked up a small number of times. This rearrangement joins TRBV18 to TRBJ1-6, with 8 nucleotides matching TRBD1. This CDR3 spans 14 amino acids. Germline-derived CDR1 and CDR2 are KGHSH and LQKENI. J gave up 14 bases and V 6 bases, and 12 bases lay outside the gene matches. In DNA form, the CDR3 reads TGTGCCAGCTCCCTTAAGACAGGGGCGAGTACCCTCCACTTT. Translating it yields CASSLKTGASTLHF.

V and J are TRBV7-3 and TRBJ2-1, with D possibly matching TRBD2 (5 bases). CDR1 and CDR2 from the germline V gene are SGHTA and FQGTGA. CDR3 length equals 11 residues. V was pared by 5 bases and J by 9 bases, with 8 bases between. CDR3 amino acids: CASSAGAEQFF. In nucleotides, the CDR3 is TGTGCCAGCAGCGCGGGTGCTGAGCAGTTCTTC.

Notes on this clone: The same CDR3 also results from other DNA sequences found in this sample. CDR3 DNA: TGTGCCAGCAGTTACGCGGGGGCAGATACGCAGTATTTT. It is translated as CASSYAGADTQYF. The J gene is TRBJ2-3, the V gene TRBV6-5; TRBD2 aligns across 7 bases. Losses at the gene ends were 2 bases for V and 4 bases for J; bases not matched to a gene: 0. This CDR3 contains 13 residues. Germline CDR1 MNHEY, CDR2 SVGAGI.

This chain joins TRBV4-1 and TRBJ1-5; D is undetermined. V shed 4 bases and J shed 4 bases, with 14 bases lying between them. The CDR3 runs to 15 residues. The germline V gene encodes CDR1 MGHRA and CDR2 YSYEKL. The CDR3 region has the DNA TGCGCCAGCAGCCCTGGAGGGATGGGGAATCAGCCCCAGCATTTT. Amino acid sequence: CASSPGGMGNQPQHF.